The T cell receptor beta chain described here comes from a study of T cells in Graves' hyperthyroidism and ophthalmopathy. Amplification of TCR beta CDR3 regions used RNA as the template. The HTBI set primed first-round TCR CDR3 RT-PCR. TCRdb re-called the multiplex PCR reads with MiXCR, one entry per CDR3 protein. The table includes about 290,000 distinct CDR3 sequences, about 15% detected once. CDR1 and CDR2 (germline): MDHEN, SYDVKM. The V gene end was trimmed by 1 base and the J gene end by 7 bases; junction bases not matched to a gene: 3. This CDR3 spans 14 amino acids. This clonotype was seen repeatedly, ten times or more.

The TCR comes from a woman aged 55-69 years with Graves' ophthalmopathy. The rearrangement links TRBV28 to TRBJ2-1, with 8 bases that match TRBD2. The sequencing input was blood. The CDR3 protein is CASSLLGLGNEQFF. For the CDR3, the DNA is TGTGCCAGCAGTTTATTGGGACTAGGGAATGAGCAGTTCTTC.